This TCR beta chain emerged from a study of blood T cell repertoires in COVID-19. Libraries were prepared by immunoSEQ multiplex PCR; TCRdb keeps only in-frame clonotypes and omits some of them. This sample yields about 310,000 clones, of which around 89% are seen a single time; 0.8% to 1.3% belongs to the top ten. Sequencing was carried out using peripheral blood. This receptor was identified in a woman between 40 and 50 years old with COVID-19, enrolled during active disease.

CDR3 bases: TGCGCCAGCAGCCAGTCCACGGCGGCTAACTATGGCTACACCTTC. This sequence encodes CASSQSTAANYGYTF. The chain carries TRBV4-3 and TRBJ1-2; no definite D call. V was clipped by 3 bases and J by 0 bases, with 11 bases between them. The CDR3 runs to 15 residues. Germline CDR1 is LGHNA and CDR2 is YSLEER.